The 10 T cell receptor beta chains presented below share a single source sample, sequenced in a study of shared clonotypes between healthy human individuals. The protocol was immunoSEQ multiplex PCR, while the TCRdb copy is restricted to in-frame clones and leaves out a portion. The data contain over 850,000 clones, around three quarters of them singletons. The sample consisted of memory CD4+ T cells from PBMCs. This sample's subset: CD45RA-negative fraction. The receptor set was obtained from a man between 18 and 29 years old in good health. Some clones in this sample may be carry-over from other donors' samples.

The chain employs TRBV6-1 and TRBJ2-7, with D unresolved. Germline V gene lookup returns CDR1 MNHNS and CDR2 SASEGT. V was shortened by 6 bases and J by 2 bases, with 17 bases between the two germline ends. The CDR3 runs to 15 residues. CDR3 DNA sequence: TGTGCCAGCAGCCCCCCTACCAACATCCCCTACGAGCAGTACTTC. As protein: CASSPPTNIPYEQYF.

With regard to this clone: Other DNA sequences in the same sample also yield this CDR3. The gene calls are TRBV2 and TRBJ2-2; perhaps TRBD2 as D (5 bases). V lost 11 bases and J lost 4, with 11 bases in between. Germline CDR1 is SNHLY and CDR2 is FYNNEI. The CDR3 totals 12 residues. The DNA for the CDR3 is TGTGCCCTAGCAGGTCTCACCGGGGAGCTGTTTTTT. Translation: CALAGLTGELFF.

This chain joins TRBV29-1 and TRBJ2-3; 9 bases map to TRBD1. Germline values: CDR1 SQVTM, CDR2 ANQGSEA. The CDR3 is 13 residues long. The ends lost 4 bases at V and 3 bases at J; junction bases unmatched: 2. CDR3 sequence (DNA): TGCAGCGTTGGAGGGACAGGGACAGATACGCAGTATTTT. Translated, it gives CSVGGTGTDTQYF.

This clone is a singleton in its sample. The V gene is TRBV7-9, the J gene TRBJ1-1, with TRBD1 matching over 12 bases. The CDR3 spans 14 residues. Unmatched junction bases numbered 5, after V lost 8 bases and J lost 4 bases. Germline values: CDR1 SEHNR, CDR2 FQNEAQ (reference sequence). CDR3 sequence reads: CASLGQGASTEAFF. The CDR3 bases are TGTGCCAGCCTGGGACAGGGGGCAAGCACTGAAGCTTTCTTT.

Concerning this clone: The same CDR3 also results from other DNA sequences found in this sample. The rearrangement joins TRBV28 to TRBJ1-5; D is ambiguous. The CDR3 is 12 amino acids. Germline V gives CDR1 MDHEN, CDR2 SYDVKM. The ends were cut back, 6 bases at V and 5 bases at J, with 8 bases in the middle. The CDR3 here is CASSDTDQPQHF. The CDR3 coding sequence is TGTGCCAGCAGCGACACTGATCAGCCCCAGCATTTT.

This clone appeared a single time. The chain recombines TRBV28 with TRBJ1-3; D unclear. V gave up 4 bases and J gave up 4 bases, with 11 bases separating them. Germline lookup yields CDR1 MDHEN and CDR2 SYDVKM. The CDR3 contains 14 residues. The CDR3 spells CASSWSQSGNTIYF. CDR3 bases: TGTGCCAGCAGTTGGAGCCAGTCAGGAAACACCATATATTTT. Variable domain in full (rest from reference TRBV28 and TRBJ1-3): DVKVTQSSRYLVKRTGEKVFLECVQDMDHENMFWYRQDPGLGLRLIYFSYDVKMKEKGDIPEGYSVSREKKERFSLILESASTNQTSMYLCASSWSQSGNTIYFGEGSWLTVV.

This chain links TRBV6-5 with TRBJ2-7, with TRBD2 identical over 7 bases. Germline V gene sequence: CDR1 MNHEY, CDR2 SVGAGI. V lost 6 bases to trimming and J lost 6 bases; unmatched junction nucleotides: 11. There are 14 residues in the CDR3. In nucleotides, the CDR3 is TGTGCCAGCAGGGGGTTGAGACTAGCTCCCGAGCAGTACTTC. It encodes CASRGLRLAPEQYF.

The rearrangement joins TRBV4-3 to TRBJ2-7; 10 nucleotides line up with TRBD2. J was trimmed by 3 bases and V by 0 bases; bases with no gene match: 11. The CDR3 sequence is 18 residues long. Per the germline V gene, CDR1 is LGHNA and CDR2 is YSLEER. The CDR3 DNA is TGCGCCAGCAGCCAAGACCGCATAGCGGGAGGTACCAACTACGAGCAGTACTTC. This gives the protein CASSQDRIAGGTNYEQYF.

To note about this clone: At one boundary the junction diverges from the germline segment, which might be a read error. The V call is TRBV11-2, the J call TRBJ2-5; D assignment may be TRBD1 or TRBD2 (5 bases each). The CDR3 covers 13 residues. Germline V lookup: CDR1 SGHAT, CDR2 FQNNGV. The CDR3 DNA reads TGTGCCAGCAGCTCCTGGGACCAGGAGACCCAGTACTTC. This codes for CASSSWDQETQYF. Combining the CDR3 with reference TRBV11-2 and TRBJ2-5 gives the whole variable domain EAGVAQSPRYKIIEKRQSVAFWCNPISGHATLYWYQQILGQGPKLLIQFQNNGVVDDSQLPKDRFSAERLKGVDSTLKIQPAKLEDSAVYLCASSSWDQETQYFGPGTRLLVL.

This chain links TRBV9 with TRBJ2-7; maybe TRBD1 (7 bases). V was shortened by 4 bases and J by 5 bases, with 19 bases between the two germline ends. Germline loops: CDR1 SGDLS, CDR2 YYNGEE. The CDR3 runs 15 residues. The CDR3 coding sequence is TGTGCCAGCAGCCCGAGGGCGGAGGGGGCAAACGAGCAGTACTTC. It translates to CASSPRAEGANEQYF.